These 8 T cell receptor beta chains originate from one sample sequenced in a study of technical replicates of blood from a handful of donors (dated by TCRdb to 2017 to 2019). Library preparation employed the immunoSEQ multiplex PCR assay. TCRdb retrieved this table from immuneACCESS and kept in-frame rearrangements only. Not all clones are present; in checked studies, unresolved V genes account for under half, and no reason is known for the remainder. The sample yields about 85,000 clones; over 90% were counted once. The top ten constitute approximately 0.24% of the sample. Sequencing was done on a sample of T cells isolated from PBMCs. The source of these receptors is a human donor in good health.

The chain employs TRBV19 and TRBJ2-7, with TRBD1 matching 9 bases. V lost 3 bases, J lost 2 bases, and 8 bases stayed unmatched. The length of the CDR3 is 16 residues. The germline CDR1 and CDR2 sequences are LNHDA and SQIVND (reference sequence). CDR3: CASSINTGGLPYEQYF. The CDR3 nucleotides read TGTGCCAGTAGTATTAATACAGGGGGCCTGCCCTACGAGCAGTACTTC.

The chain uses TRBV10-3 and TRBJ1-5; D may be TRBD1 (5 bases). This CDR3 spans 15 amino acids. V was cut by 0 bases and J by 4 bases, with 10 bases left in between. Germline V CDR1 and CDR2: ENHRY, SYGVKD. The CDR3: CAISESTGGNQPQHF. The CDR3 bases are TGTGCCATCAGTGAGTCGACGGGGGGGAATCAGCCCCAGCATTTT.

This chain links TRBV7-9 with TRBJ2-7; 8 nucleotides agree with TRBD2. Germline lookup yields CDR1 SEHNR and CDR2 FQNEAQ (reference sequence). Trimming removed 1 base from V and 3 bases from J; junction bases left unmatched: 8. There are 16 residues in the CDR3. In DNA form, the CDR3 reads TGTGCCAGCAGCTTAGTTGCCGGCGGGGGGTTCTACGAGCAGTACTTC. Protein: CASSLVAGGGFYEQYF. Based on the CDR3 plus reference TRBV7-9 and TRBJ2-7, the full variable domain is DTGVSQNPRHKITKRGQNVTFRCDPISEHNRLYWYRQTLGQGPEFLTYFQNEAQLEKSRLLSDRFSAERPKGSFSTLEIQRTEQGDSAMYLCASSLVAGGGFYEQYFGPGTRLTVT.

The chain employs TRBV4-1 and TRBJ1-1, with D possibly being TRBD1 (5 bases). The CDR3 is 15 amino acids. CDR1 is MGHRA, CDR2 YSYEKL, per germline. Trimming took 0 bases from V and 5 from J, leaving 13 bases between them. The CDR3 loop is CASSQDIGAMTEAFF. CDR3 sequence (DNA): TGCGCCAGCAGCCAAGATATTGGGGCGATGACTGAAGCTTTCTTT.

The chain combines TRBV29-1 with TRBJ2-1; D is uncertain. V lost 0 bases and J lost 4, with 13 bases in between. The germline V gene has CDR1 SQVTM and CDR2 ANQGSEA. The CDR3 totals 15 residues. CDR3 loop: CSVEDLAGIYNEQFF. Written as DNA, the CDR3 is TGCAGCGTTGAAGATCTGGCAGGCATATACAATGAGCAGTTCTTC.

This chain connects TRBV27 to TRBJ2-2, with D tentatively TRBD1 (5 bases). Germline V gene data show CDR1 as MNHEY and CDR2 as SMNVEV (reference sequence). Trimming removed 4 bases from V and 4 bases from J, with 10 bases in between. This CDR3 has 14 residues. CDR3 sequence: CASSYLGVTGELFF. For the CDR3, the DNA is TGTGCCAGCAGTTATCTAGGGGTCACCGGGGAGCTGTTTTTT.

This clone was seen only a few times. The CDR3 DNA reads as TGTGCCAGCAGCTCGGGTGCTAGTGAAGCTTTCTTT. This codes for CASSSGASEAFF. This rearrangement joins TRBV7-9 to TRBJ1-1, with D uncertain. V gave up 4 bases and J gave up 7 bases, with 10 bases separating them. Germline V gene sequence: CDR1 SEHNR, CDR2 FQNEAQ (reference sequence). This CDR3 has 12 amino acids. The whole variable domain, remainder taken from reference TRBV7-9 and TRBJ1-1, is DTGVSQNPRHKITKRGQNVTFRCDPISEHNRLYWYRQTLGQGPEFLTYFQNEAQLEKSRLLSDRFSAERPKGSFSTLEIQRTEQGDSAMYLCASSSGASEAFFGQGTRLTVV.

The chain recombines TRBV11-2 with TRBJ2-1; 8 nucleotides align to TRBD2. The CDR3 loop spans 18 amino acids. V lost 4 bases to trimming and J lost 4 bases; unmatched junction nucleotides: 15. Germline V gives CDR1 SGHAT, CDR2 FQNNGV. The CDR3 is CASSWGSSPRGGYNEQFF. In DNA form, the CDR3 reads TGTGCCAGCAGCTGGGGATCCTCCCCTCGGGGGGGGTACAATGAGCAGTTCTTC.